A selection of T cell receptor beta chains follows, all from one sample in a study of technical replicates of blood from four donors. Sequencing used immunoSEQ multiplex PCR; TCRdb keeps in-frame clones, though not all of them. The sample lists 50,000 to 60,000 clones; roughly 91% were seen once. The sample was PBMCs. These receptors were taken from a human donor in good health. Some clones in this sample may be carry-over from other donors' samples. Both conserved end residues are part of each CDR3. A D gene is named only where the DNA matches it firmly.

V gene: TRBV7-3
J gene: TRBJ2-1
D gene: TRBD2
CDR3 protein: CASSLRSGSSDEQFF
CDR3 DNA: TGTGCCAGCAGCTTACGTAGCGGGAGCTCAGATGAGCAGTTCTTC

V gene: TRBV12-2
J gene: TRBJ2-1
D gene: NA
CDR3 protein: CASRLAHSQPYNEQFF
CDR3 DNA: TGTGCAAGTCGCTTAGCGCACTCACAGCCTTACAATGAGCAGTTCTTC

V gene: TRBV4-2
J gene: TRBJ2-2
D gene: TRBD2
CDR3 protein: CASSQDSSGGNTGELFF
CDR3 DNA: TGTGCCAGCAGCCAAGATTCTAGCGGGGGGAACACCGGGGAGCTGTTTTTT

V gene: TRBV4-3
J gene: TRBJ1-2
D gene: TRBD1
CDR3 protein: CASSLGQGAYGYTF
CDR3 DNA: TGCGCCAGCAGCCTTGGACAGGGGGCTTATGGCTACACCTTC

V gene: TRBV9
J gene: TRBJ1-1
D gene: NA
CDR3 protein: CASSVAPGGNTEAFF
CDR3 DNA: TGTGCCAGCAGCGTAGCGCCGGGGGGGAACACTGAAGCTTTCTTT

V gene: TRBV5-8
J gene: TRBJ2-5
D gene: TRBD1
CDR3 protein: CASSTGTGAYQETQYF
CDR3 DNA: TGTGCCAGCAGTACCGGGACAGGGGCGTACCAAGAGACCCAGTACTTC

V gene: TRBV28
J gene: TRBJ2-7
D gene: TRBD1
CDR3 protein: CASSYPRTGKTYEQYF
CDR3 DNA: TGTGCCAGCAGTTACCCCCGGACAGGAAAGACCTACGAGCAGTACTTC

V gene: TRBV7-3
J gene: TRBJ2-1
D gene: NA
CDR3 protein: CASSPDSSSYNEQFF
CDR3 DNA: TGTGCCAGCAGCCCGGACAGTAGCTCCTACAATGAGCAGTTCTTC

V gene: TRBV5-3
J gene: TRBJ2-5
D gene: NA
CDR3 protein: CARSSPWTRRIQETQYF
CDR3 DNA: TGTGCCAGAAGTTCACCTTGGACACGCAGAATCCAAGAGACCCAGTACTTC

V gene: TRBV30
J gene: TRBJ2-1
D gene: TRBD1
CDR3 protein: CAWSGDRGGDNEQFF
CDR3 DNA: TGTGCCTGGAGTGGGGACAGGGGAGGGGACAATGAGCAGTTCTTC

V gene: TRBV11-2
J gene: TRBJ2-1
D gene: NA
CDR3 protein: CASSFGSRAYNEQFF
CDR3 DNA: TGTGCCAGCAGCTTCGGAAGCAGGGCCTACAATGAGCAGTTCTTC

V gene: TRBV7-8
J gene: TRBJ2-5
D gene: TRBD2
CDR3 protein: CASVRFRVPAGGQETQYF
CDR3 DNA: TGTGCCAGCGTTCGGTTCAGGGTGCCGGCGGGGGGGCAAGAGACCCAGTACTTC

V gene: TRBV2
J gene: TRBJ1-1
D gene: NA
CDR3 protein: CASSGSGTEAFF
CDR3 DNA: TGTGCCAGCAGTGGGAGCGGGACTGAAGCTTTCTTT

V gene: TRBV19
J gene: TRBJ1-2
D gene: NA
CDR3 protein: CASNPDNYGYTF
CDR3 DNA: TGTGCCAGTAACCCAGATAACTATGGCTACACCTTC

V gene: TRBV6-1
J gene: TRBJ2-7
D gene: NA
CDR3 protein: CASSGGQPYEQYF
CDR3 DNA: TGTGCCAGCAGTGGAGGACAGCCCTACGAGCAGTACTTC

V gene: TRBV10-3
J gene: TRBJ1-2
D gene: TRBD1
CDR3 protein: CAIGTGGVGYTF
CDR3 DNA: TGTGCCATCGGGACAGGGGGGGTTGGCTACACCTTC

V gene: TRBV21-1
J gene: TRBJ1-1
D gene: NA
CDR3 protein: CASSPKPTGGGTEAFF
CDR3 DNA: TGTGCCAGCAGCCCTAAGCCGACAGGGGGCGGCACTGAAGCTTTCTTT

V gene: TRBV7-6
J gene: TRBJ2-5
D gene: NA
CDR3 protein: CASSLGGGNVQETQYF
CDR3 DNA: TGTGCCAGCAGCTTAGGGGGCGGGAACGTCCAGGAGACCCAGTACTTC

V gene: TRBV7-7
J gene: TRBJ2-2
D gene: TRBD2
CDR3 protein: CASSPGPGQATSGRNTGELFF
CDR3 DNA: TGTGCCAGCAGCCCTGGCCCCGGACAGGCGACTAGCGGGAGGAACACCGGGGAGCTGTTTTTT

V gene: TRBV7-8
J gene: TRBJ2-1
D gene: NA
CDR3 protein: CASSFATGNTYNEQFF
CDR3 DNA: TGTGCCAGCAGCTTTGCGACCGGGAACACCTACAATGAGCAGTTCTTC